This T cell receptor (beta chain) was identified during a study of T cell responses to AZD1222 COVID-19 vaccine. In regard to this clone: No antigen is known for it.

Study-wide results and caveats: Females outnumbered males among donors, who were mostly white British; clonal diversity was possibly underestimated. Vaccine-associated CD4 TCRs spanned spike, dominant at 160-218 and 743-854. Increases in Spike-specific TCR breadth and depth were seen after two AZD1222 doses. Just five to seven people given AZD1222 tested seropositive at baseline.

Germline values: CDR1 KGHSH, CDR2 LQKENI. This CDR3 spans 14 amino acids. V shed 0 bases and J shed 2 bases, with 7 bases lying between them. Profiling relied on immunoSEQ multiplex PCR, and the TCRdb table lists in-frame clones only, not all of them. Of about 130,000 clones listed, 93% are singletons. The material was peripheral blood, obtained on day 0 of AZD1222 vaccination. The chain couples TRBV18 to TRBJ2-5, with D unclear. This TCR derives from an adult in good health. The CDR3 sequence is CASSPPNSQETQYF. The CDR3 bases are TGTGCCAGCTCACCACCCAACAGTCAAGAGACCCAGTACTTC.